This T cell receptor (beta chain) was recorded in a study of Graves' ophthalmopathy and Graves' hyperthyroidism. Amplification from RNA transcripts yielded the TCR beta CDR3 regions. Following a first-round RT-PCR that used HTBI primers, a second-round multiplex PCR was carried out. TCRdb re-called the multiplex PCR reads with MiXCR, one entry per CDR3 protein. The sample yields around 470,000 distinct CDR3 sequences, roughly an eighth seen once. Many counts were recorded for this clonotype. The ends were cut back, 2 bases at V and 5 bases at J, with 12 bases in the middle. The CDR3 spans 14 residues.

The sequence was obtained from a woman in her twenties or thirties with Graves' ophthalmopathy. V and J are TRBV12-3 or TRBV12-4 and TRBJ1-1; no clear D gene. Sequencing was carried out using blood. CDR3: CASSLKFAGTEAFF. DNA of the CDR3: TGTGCCAGCAGTTTAAAATTCGCTGGGACTGAAGCTTTCTTT.